This TCR beta chain was sequenced in a study of blood T cells in healthy people across ages. Findings and limits, study-wide: There were more naive CD4+ cells and higher diversity in long-lived donors than in aged donors. While age rose, TCR beta diversity per million T cells dropped in a roughly linear way.

Every participating donor contributed 9.5 to 10 milliliters of peripheral blood through a draw. CDR1 SQVTM and CDR2 ANQGSEA come from the germline V gene. With 3 bases removed from V and 1 base from J, the gap between germline ends came to 16 bases. The CDR3 is 15 amino acids. Sample-barcoded 5' priming and a J-beta primer mix drove a second PCR of roughly 7 to 11 cycles. Every molecule of cDNA carried a tag from a template-switch adaptor with 12 random nucleotides. TCRdb re-analysed the 5' RACE reads in MiXCR, keeping a single row per CDR3 protein. The table shows about 1,500,000 distinct CDR3 sequences, with 25% to 30% occurring only once. As to this clonotype: The antigen remains unidentified.

What was sequenced was blood. The receptor's source is a woman in her 30s in good health. This chain connects TRBV29-1 to TRBJ2-7, with no clear D. The CDR3 sequence is CSVDSGAGLSYEQYF. CDR3 in DNA: TGCAGCGTTGATTCCGGAGCCGGCCTTTCCTACGAGCAGTACTTC.